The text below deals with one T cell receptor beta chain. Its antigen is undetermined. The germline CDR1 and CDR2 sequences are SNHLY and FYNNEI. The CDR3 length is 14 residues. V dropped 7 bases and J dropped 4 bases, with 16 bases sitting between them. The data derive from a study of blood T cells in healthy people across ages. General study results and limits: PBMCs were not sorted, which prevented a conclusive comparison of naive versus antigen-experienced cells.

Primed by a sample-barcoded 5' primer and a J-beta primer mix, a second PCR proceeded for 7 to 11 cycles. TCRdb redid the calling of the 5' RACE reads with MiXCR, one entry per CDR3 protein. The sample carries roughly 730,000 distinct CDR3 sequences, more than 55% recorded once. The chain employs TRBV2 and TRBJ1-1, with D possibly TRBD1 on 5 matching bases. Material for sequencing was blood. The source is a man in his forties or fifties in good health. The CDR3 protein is CASTSRVKGTEAFF. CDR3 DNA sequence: TGTGCCAGCACCTCCAGGGTAAAAGGCACTGAAGCTTTCTTT.